This T cell receptor (beta chain) stems from a study of OX40 agonist ivuxolimab in advanced cancers. Regarding the study in general: The costimulatory receptor OX40 (CD134) was targeted by ivuxolimab, a fully human IgG2 agonistic monoclonal antibody. In the dose-escalation cohort, around four fifths of patients were male, and the mean age was roughly 56 years with a range of about 20 to 80. Intravenous ivuxolimab was administered to patients every 2 weeks at six dose levels: 0.01, 0.1, 0.3, 1.5, 3 and 10 mg/kg. Peripheral TCRbeta sequencing was intended to test whether TCR sequence diversity was altered and clonal T-cell expansion was caused by ivuxolimab. Prior anti-PD-1, anti-PD-L1 or anti-CTLA-4 therapy was permitted, and less than 45% of dose-escalation patients had received checkpoint inhibitors. The paper covers the monotherapy dose-escalation part of the phase I ivuxolimab trial, which included N ≈ 50 patients. Three dose-escalation patients achieved partial responses, one with hepatocellular carcinoma and two with cutaneous melanoma. Among the roughly 52 dose-escalation patients, approximately 20 had hepatocellular carcinoma, some 15 melanoma, 9 renal cell carcinoma and 9 head and neck cancer.

What the work shows at the level of the full study, not this receptor alone: After ivuxolimab, expanded clones were on average more numerous among CD8+ T cells than among CD4+ T cells. Low levels of normalized T-cell clonal expansion were also shown by some nonresponding patients. The antigen specificity of the clonally expanded peripheral T cells was not determined. At doses of 0.1 to 3.0 mg/kg, clonal expansion of both CD4+ and CD8+ blood T cells was observed from baseline to week 6. In the 0.1-3.0 mg/kg groups, partial responders had among the lowest normalized peripheral clonal expansion, particularly in CD8+ T cells.

The CDR3 measures 15 amino acids from cysteine to phenylalanine. Only the CDR3 DNA stays, 45 bases, in frame from base 1. CDR1 SNHLY and CDR2 FYNNEI were looked up in the germline V gene. Deletion took 7 bases off V and 2 bases off J, with a span of 17 bases between the germline ends. Genomic DNA was isolated from the sorted cells so that the TCRbeta CDR3 region could be sequenced. The immunoSEQ Assay was used for sequencing of TCRbeta CDR3 regions. In TCRdb, the immuneACCESS table is reduced to in-frame sequences with V and J assigned. These tables do not hold every clone; where another copy was compared, an unresolved V gene accounts for under half, and the others remain unexplained. Across this sample there are about 53,000 clones, with more than 70% seen only once. The top ten hold more than 2% of the sample. This clone was counted only a few times. Its target antigen remains unknown. The record has no base qualities; no much larger clone is one base away.

The trial excluded patients who had a history of autoimmune disease or were on systemic immunosuppression. Peripheral blood for TCR sequencing was collected from all dose cohorts at baseline, on cycle 4 day 1, and on cycle 7 day 1. The samples were taken from a phase I, first-in-human, multicenter, open-label dose-escalation trial of ivuxolimab. The trial enrolled adults with locally advanced or metastatic head and neck squamous cell, hepatocellular, melanoma or renal cell carcinoma. Before TCR sequencing, CD4+ T cells and CD8+ T cells were sorted from peripheral blood as separate populations. The V and J segments used are TRBV2 and TRBJ1-2; TRBD1 might be the D gene, on 5 matching bases. The receptor was derived from an adult with an advanced solid tumor such as melanoma, head and neck, liver or kidney cancer. This material consisted of CD4+ or CD8+ T cells sorted from blood, taken in a trial of the OX40 agonist ivuxolimab. The CDR3 corresponds to CASTLGATGNYGYTF. The DNA reads TGTGCCAGCACTTTAGGGGCTACCGGGAACTATGGCTACACCTTC.